These T cell receptor beta chains were read from a single sample in a study of blood T cell repertoires in COVID-19. The method was immunoSEQ multiplex PCR; TCRdb's version includes in-frame clones alone and lacks a portion of them. The sample yields approximately 300,000 clones, around 86% seen once. Sample: PBMCs or T cells enriched from blood (not recorded which). Receptors originate from a woman aged 18 to 35 who had recovered from COVID-19. CDR3s include the opening cysteine and the closing phenylalanine or tryptophan. Fields, in order: clone size, D gene, J gene, V gene, CDR3 DNA, CDR3 protein. The D gene is left open where the match is weak. Some rows have no size entry. The others give once, few or many, or a class for an expanded clone.

NA	TRBD2	TRBJ2-5	TRBV19	TGTGCCAGTAGTATCTATCCTATAGCGGGAGAAGAGACCCAGTACTTC	CASSIYPIAGEETQYF
NA	NA	TRBJ1-6	TRBV5-1	TGCGCCAGCAGCGCCTCATGGAGCCTTAATTCACCCCTCCACTTT	CASSASWSLNSPLHF
NA	TRBD1	TRBJ2-7	TRBV28	TGTGCCAGCAGTCGACAGGGTGGGCCCTACGAGCAGTACTTC	CASSRQGGPYEQYF
few	TRBD1	TRBJ2-7	TRBV7-9	TGTGCCAGCAGGTCTACTCTCGGGACAGGAGCCTACGAGCAGTACTTC	CASRSTLGTGAYEQYF
NA	TRBD1	TRBJ1-1	TRBV18	TGTGCCAGCTCAGCGTCCGGGACAGCGAACACTGAAGCTTTCTTT	CASSASGTANTEAFF
NA	TRBD1	TRBJ2-7	TRBV10-1	TGCGCCAGCAGTGAGTCAGGGCAGTGGACAGGGGAGTACTTC	CASSESGQWTGEYF
NA	NA	TRBJ1-1	TRBV3-1/TRBV3-2	TGTGCCAGCAGCCAAGGGTCGGGGAGGCAAACTGAAGCTTTCTTT	CASSQGSGRQTEAFF
NA	TRBD1	TRBJ1-3	TRBV28	TGTGCCAGCAGCACCCCGGGACAGGGGATCTCTGGAAACACCATATATTTT	CASSTPGQGISGNTIYF
NA	TRBD2	TRBJ2-1	TRBV5-4	TGTGCCAGCAGCCCCGGGACTAGCGGCTACAATGAGCAGTTCTTC	CASSPGTSGYNEQFF
NA	TRBD2	TRBJ2-1	TRBV10-1	TGCGCCAGCAGTGAACCGGGACTAGGGGGTGAGCAGTTCTTC	CASSEPGLGGEQFF
NA	NA	TRBJ2-1	TRBV27	TGTGCCAGCTCCTACTACGGGTTGAATGAGCAGTTCTTC	CASSYYGLNEQFF
NA	NA	TRBJ2-3	TRBV5-1	TGCGCCAGCAGCTTGACCCTACAGAACACAGATACGCAGTATTTT	CASSLTLQNTDTQYF
NA	TRBD2	TRBJ2-7	TRBV5-6	TGTGCCAGCAGCTTGGCGGCAGGAGGGACTATGGGTGAGCAGTACTTC	CASSLAAGGTMGEQYF
NA	TRBD2	TRBJ2-5	TRBV4-2	TGTGCCAGCAGCCCCGCTGATGCAGCGGGGGGTTACCAAGAGACCCAGTACTTC	CASSPADAAGGYQETQYF
few	TRBD2	TRBJ2-7	TRBV5-1	TGCGCCAGCAGCCCTAGCGGGGGGGCCTACGAGCAGTACTTC	CASSPSGGAYEQYF
NA	TRBD1	TRBJ1-6	TRBV4-1	TGCGCCAGCAGCCAAGGGGACAGGGATAATTCACCCCTCCACTTT	CASSQGDRDNSPLHF
NA	TRBD2	TRBJ2-3	TRBV7-7	TGTGCCAGCACCCCCCTAGCGGGACTCACAGATACGCAGTATTTT	CASTPLAGLTDTQYF
NA	NA	TRBJ1-3	TRBV11-2	TGTGCCAGCAGCCCAGGTACTCGAGGAAACACCATATATTTT	CASSPGTRGNTIYF
NA	NA	TRBJ2-5	TRBV7-3	TGTGCCAGCAGCTTTCGGGCAGGGCCAGAGACCCAGTACTTC	CASSFRAGPETQYF
NA	NA	TRBJ1-2	TRBV9	TGTGCCAGCAGCACGGGTTTCGGCTACACCTTC	CASSTGFGYTF
once	TRBD1	TRBJ2-1	TRBV2	TGTGCCAGCAGTCTACTCCCGGGACAGTCTAACTACAATGAGCAGTTCTTC	CASSLLPGQSNYNEQFF
NA	TRBD2	TRBJ2-1	TRBV2	TGTGCCAGCGGACTAGCGGGGGAGATGGGCAATGAGCAGTTCTTC	CASGLAGEMGNEQFF
NA	NA	TRBJ2-4	TRBV7-8	TGTGCCAGCAGCTTGGTGGCGGCAGGGGCCAAAAACATTCAGTACTTC	CASSLVAAGAKNIQYF
NA	TRBD1	TRBJ2-2	TRBV29-1	TGCAGCGTTCCGGGACAGGGCATGAACACCGGGGAGCTGTTTTTT	CSVPGQGMNTGELFF
NA	TRBD1	TRBJ1-5	TRBV5-8	TGTGCCAGCAGGTACACAGGGGCTCAGCCCCAGCATTTT	CASRYTGAQPQHF
once	TRBD1	TRBJ2-5	TRBV30	TGTGCCTGGACCCCAGGGGGAGAGACCCAGTACTTC	CAWTPGGETQYF
NA	NA	TRBJ2-7	TRBV5-1	TGCGCCAGCAGCTCCCGGAGCTCCTACGAGCAGTACTTC	CASSSRSSYEQYF
once	NA	TRBJ1-6	TRBV15	TGTGCCACCAGCAGAGATAACATAGGGAGTGGTTCACCCCTCCACTTT	CATSRDNIGSGSPLHF
NA	TRBD1	TRBJ2-5	TRBV19	TGTGCCAGTAGTACTGGACAGGGAAGGGAGACCCAGTACTTC	CASSTGQGRETQYF
NA	NA	TRBJ2-2	TRBV4-1	TGCGCCAGCAGCCTCGATCTGGGGGGGACATTTACCGGGGAGCTGTTTTTT	CASSLDLGGTFTGELFF
NA	NA	TRBJ1-4	TRBV7-8	TGTGCCAGCAGCTTTGGGAGAGTGGAAAAACTGTTTTTT	CASSFGRVEKLFF
NA	NA	TRBJ1-2	TRBV27	TGTGCCAGCAGTTTAGGGGCTCCCGTCGATGGCTACACCTTC	CASSLGAPVDGYTF
NA	TRBD1	TRBJ2-7	TRBV7-9	TGTGCCAGCAGCACCGACAGGGGCCAGCAGTACTTC	CASSTDRGQQYF
once	TRBD1	TRBJ1-1	TRBV29-1	TGCAGCGTGGAGGGACAGATGAACACTGAAGCTTTCTTT	CSVEGQMNTEAFF
few	TRBD2	TRBJ2-7	TRBV18	TGTGCCAGCTCACCGGGACTAGCGGGAGACGACGAGCAGTACTTC	CASSPGLAGDDEQYF
NA	NA	TRBJ2-4	TRBV5-4	TGTGCCAGCAGCAAGTTTTGGGGGGAGGCCAAAAACATTCAGTACTTC	CASSKFWGEAKNIQYF
few	TRBD2	TRBJ2-3	TRBV3-1/TRBV3-2	TGTGCCAGCAGCCAAGCCCAGAGCGGGGGGGGCGCAGATACGCAGTATTTT	CASSQAQSGGGADTQYF
NA	NA	TRBJ1-5	TRBV27	TGTGCCAGCAGTTTGGTGGGGCCTCAGCCCCAGCATTTT	CASSLVGPQPQHF
once	NA	TRBJ1-1	TRBV7-8	TGTGCCAGCAGCTTTTCGGAGGTCAGCCTGATAGCTTTCTTT	CASSFSEVSLIAFF
NA	TRBD2	TRBJ2-2	TRBV12-5	TGTGCTAGTGGTTTGGGTAGCGGGTACACCGGGGAGCTGTTTTTT	CASGLGSGYTGELFF
NA	NA	TRBJ2-7	TRBV28	TGTGCCAGCAGTTCCTTACTCACCTTCGACGGGACACCTACCTACGAGCAGTACTTC	CASSSLLTFDGTPTYEQYF
NA	NA	TRBJ2-7	TRBV3-1/TRBV3-2	TGTGCCAGCAGCCACAGGGACTCCTACGAGCAGTACTTC	CASSHRDSYEQYF
NA	NA	TRBJ1-2	TRBV28	TGTGCCAGCAGTTTCTTCAGGTTCTATGGCTACACCTTC	CASSFFRFYGYTF
NA	NA	TRBJ1-3	TRBV28	TGTGCCAGCAGTTTTCCGTCGACAGTCTACTCTGGAAACACCATATATTTT	CASSFPSTVYSGNTIYF
once	NA	TRBJ1-1	TRBV27	TGTGCCAGCAGCGACCGGACAGCCTCGGCTGAAGCTTTCTTT	CASSDRTASAEAFF
NA	NA	TRBJ1-2	TRBV2	TGTGCCAGCAGTGAAGCGGGGGCAAACTATGGCTACACCTTC	CASSEAGANYGYTF